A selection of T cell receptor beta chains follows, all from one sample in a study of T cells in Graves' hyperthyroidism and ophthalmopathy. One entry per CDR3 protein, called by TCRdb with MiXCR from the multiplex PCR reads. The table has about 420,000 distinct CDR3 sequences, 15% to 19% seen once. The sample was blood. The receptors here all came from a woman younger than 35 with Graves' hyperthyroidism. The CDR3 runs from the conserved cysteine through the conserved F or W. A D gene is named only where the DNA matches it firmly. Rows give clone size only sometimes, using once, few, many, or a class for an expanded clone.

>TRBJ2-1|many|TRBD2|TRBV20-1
CSARKAGGLSFNEQFF
TGCAGTGCCAGGAAAGCGGGAGGGCTTTCGTTCAATGAGCAGTTCTTC
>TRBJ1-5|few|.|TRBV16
CASSLPDQLQHF
TGTGCCAGCAGCCTACCCGATCAGCTCCAGCATTTT
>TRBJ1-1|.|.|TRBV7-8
CASSSQTGAGLNTEAFF
TGTGCCAGCAGCTCTCAAACGGGGGCAGGCCTGAACACTGAAGCTTTCTTT
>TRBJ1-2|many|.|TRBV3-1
CASSQGQGSGSLGYTF
TGTGCCAGCAGCCAAGGCCAGGGGTCGGGATCGCTTGGCTACACCTTC
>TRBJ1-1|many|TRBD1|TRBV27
CASSFGQGTNTEAFF
TGTGCCAGCAGTTTTGGACAGGGGACGAACACTGAAGCTTTCTTT
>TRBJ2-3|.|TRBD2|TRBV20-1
CSAKRGLAGGADTQYF
TGCAGTGCCAAGAGGGGACTAGCGGGGGGCGCAGATACGCAGTATTTT
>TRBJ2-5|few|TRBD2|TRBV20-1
CSASFGLAGEETQYF
TGCAGTGCTAGCTTCGGACTAGCGGGGGAAGAGACCCAGTACTTC
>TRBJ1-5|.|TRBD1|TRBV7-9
CASSQAGGPQPQHF
TGTGCCAGCAGCCAAGCAGGGGGGCCTCAGCCCCAGCATTTT
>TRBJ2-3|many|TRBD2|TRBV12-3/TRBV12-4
CASSEMLAGASTDTQYF
TGTGCCAGCAGTGAGATGCTAGCGGGGGCTAGCACAGATACGCAGTATTTT
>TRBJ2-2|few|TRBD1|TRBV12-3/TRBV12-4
CASSRDSTNTGELFF
TGTGCCAGCAGCAGGGACAGCACTAACACCGGGGAGCTGTTTTTT
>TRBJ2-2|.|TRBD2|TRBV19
CASSSLSGGPYTGELFF
TGTGCCAGTAGTTCCCTAAGCGGGGGGCCCTACACCGGGGAGCTGTTTTTT
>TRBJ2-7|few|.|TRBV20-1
CSAQTGAYEQYF
TGCAGTGCACAGACTGGAGCCTACGAGCAGTACTTC
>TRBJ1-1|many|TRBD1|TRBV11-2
CASNLGTGMNTEAFF
TGTGCCAGCAACTTAGGGACAGGGATGAACACTGAAGCTTTCTTT
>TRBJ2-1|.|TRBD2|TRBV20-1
CSARGELAGVNEQFF
TGCAGTGCTAGAGGTGAACTAGCGGGGGTCAATGAGCAGTTCTTC
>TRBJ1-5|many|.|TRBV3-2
CASSRRGLGQPQHF
TGTGCCAGCAGCCGAAGGGGTTTGGGTCAGCCCCAGCATTTT
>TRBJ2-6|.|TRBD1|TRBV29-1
CSVARTGGAGANVLTF
TGCAGCGTTGCTAGGACAGGGGGCGCTGGGGCCAACGTCCTGACTTTC
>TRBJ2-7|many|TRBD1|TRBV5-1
CASSRPGTGVSEQYF
TGCGCCAGCAGCCGTCCCGGGACAGGGGTTTCCGAGCAGTACTTC
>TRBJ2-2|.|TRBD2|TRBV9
CASSVEASGRAGELFF
TGTGCCAGCAGCGTAGAGGCTAGCGGGAGGGCCGGGGAGCTGTTTTTT
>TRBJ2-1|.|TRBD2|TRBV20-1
CSATLGEGSYNEQFF
TGCAGTGCCACCCTTGGGGAGGGCTCCTACAATGAGCAGTTCTTC
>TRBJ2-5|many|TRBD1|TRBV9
CASSLTGSIETQYF
TGTGCCAGCAGTTTGACAGGGTCGATAGAGACCCAGTACTTC
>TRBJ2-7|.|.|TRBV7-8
CASSPHRTGGRYEQYF
TGTGCCAGCAGCCCCCATAGGACGGGGGGCCGCTACGAGCAGTACTTC
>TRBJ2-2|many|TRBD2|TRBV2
CASSLLAGDLNTGELFF
TGTGCCAGCAGCCTCCTAGCGGGAGATCTGAACACCGGGGAGCTGTTTTTT
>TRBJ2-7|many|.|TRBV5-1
CASSLETGTYGEEQYF
TGCGCCAGCAGCCTCGAGACCGGGACCTACGGGGAGGAGCAGTACTTC
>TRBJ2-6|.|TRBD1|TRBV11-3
CASSPGRPGQSSGANVLTF
TGTGCCAGCAGCCCAGGTCGTCCGGGACAGAGCTCTGGGGCCAACGTCCTGACTTTC
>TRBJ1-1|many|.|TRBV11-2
CASSLAQGMAFF
TGTGCCAGCAGCTTAGCACAAGGCATGGCTTTCTTT
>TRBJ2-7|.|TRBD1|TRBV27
CASSLWTGAYEQYF
TGTGCCAGCAGTTTATGGACAGGGGCCTACGAGCAGTACTTC
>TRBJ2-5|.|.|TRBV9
CASSPPAETQYF
TGTGCCAGCAGCCCCCCCGCGGAGACCCAGTACTTC
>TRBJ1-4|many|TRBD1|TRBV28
CASRGTAENEKLFF
TGTGCCAGCAGGGGGACAGCAGAAAATGAAAAACTGTTTTTT
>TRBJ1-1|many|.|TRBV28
CASSLMGRGPNTEAFF
TGTGCCAGCAGTTTAATGGGCAGGGGCCCAAACACTGAAGCTTTCTTT
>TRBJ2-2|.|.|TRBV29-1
CSVRLRGNTGELFF
TGCAGCGTTCGTTTGAGGGGCAACACCGGGGAGCTGTTTTTT
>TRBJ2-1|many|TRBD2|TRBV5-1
CASSLRGGGSSYNEQFF
TGCGCCAGCAGCTTGAGGGGCGGGGGTAGCTCCTACAATGAGCAGTTCTTC
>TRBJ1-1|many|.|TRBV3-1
CASSQDAREAFF
TGTGCCAGCAGCCAAGATGCCCGTGAAGCTTTCTTT
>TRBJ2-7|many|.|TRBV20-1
CSAVGPLYEQYF
TGCAGTGCTGTGGGACCGCTCTACGAGCAGTACTTC
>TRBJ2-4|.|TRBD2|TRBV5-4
CASSQTLAGSVAKNIQYF
TGTGCCAGCAGCCAGACATTAGCGGGAAGTGTAGCCAAAAACATTCAGTACTTC
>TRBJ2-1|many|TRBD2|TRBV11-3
CASSSRLAGSYNEQFF
TGTGCCAGCAGCTCTAGACTAGCGGGATCCTACAATGAGCAGTTCTTC
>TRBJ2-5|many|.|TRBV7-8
CASSFGPAETQYF
TGTGCCAGCAGCTTCGGACCAGCGGAGACCCAGTACTTC
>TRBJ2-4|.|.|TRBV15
CATSSTWAIKNIQYF
TGTGCCACCAGCAGCACGTGGGCAATAAAAAACATTCAGTACTTC